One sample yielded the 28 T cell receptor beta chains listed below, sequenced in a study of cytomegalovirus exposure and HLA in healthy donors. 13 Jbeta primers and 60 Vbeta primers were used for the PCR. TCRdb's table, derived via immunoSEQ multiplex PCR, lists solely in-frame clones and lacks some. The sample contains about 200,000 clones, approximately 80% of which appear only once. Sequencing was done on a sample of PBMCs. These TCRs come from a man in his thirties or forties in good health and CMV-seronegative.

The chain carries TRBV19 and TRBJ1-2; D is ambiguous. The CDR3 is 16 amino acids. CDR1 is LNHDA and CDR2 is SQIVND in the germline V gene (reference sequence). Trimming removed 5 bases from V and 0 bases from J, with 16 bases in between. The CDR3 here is CASSERVAGANYGYTF. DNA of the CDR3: TGTGCCAGTAGTGAGAGGGTGGCGGGAGCTAACTATGGCTACACCTTC.

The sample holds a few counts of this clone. In DNA form, the CDR3 reads TGTGCCAGCAGCTTGTATCCAGGTGCTGGCTCACCCCTCCACTTT. Translation: CASSLYPGAGSPLHF. The chain has TRBV5-6 and TRBJ1-6; D is unclear. Trimming pared 1 base from V and 10 bases from J, leaving 15 bases between. This CDR3 contains 15 residues. The germline V gene encodes CDR1 SGHDT and CDR2 YYEEEE.

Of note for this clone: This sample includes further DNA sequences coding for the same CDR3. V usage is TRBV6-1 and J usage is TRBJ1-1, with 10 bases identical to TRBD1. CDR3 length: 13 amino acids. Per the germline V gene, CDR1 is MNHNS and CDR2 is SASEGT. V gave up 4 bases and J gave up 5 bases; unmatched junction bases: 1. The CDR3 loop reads CASSGTGGTEAFF. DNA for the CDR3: TGTGCCAGCAGTGGGACAGGGGGTACTGAAGCTTTCTTT.

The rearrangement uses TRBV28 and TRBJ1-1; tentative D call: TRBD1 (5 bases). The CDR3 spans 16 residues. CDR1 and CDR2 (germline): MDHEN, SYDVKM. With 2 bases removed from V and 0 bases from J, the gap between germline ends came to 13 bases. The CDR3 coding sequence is TGTGCCAGCAGTTTAGTTCCGACAGCAGTGAACACTGAAGCTTTCTTT. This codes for CASSLVPTAVNTEAFF.

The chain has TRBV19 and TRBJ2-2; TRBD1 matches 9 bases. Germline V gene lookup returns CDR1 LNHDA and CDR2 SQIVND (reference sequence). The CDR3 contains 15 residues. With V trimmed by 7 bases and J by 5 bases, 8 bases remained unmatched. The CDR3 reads CASTSQGAVTGELFF. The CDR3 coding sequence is TGTGCCAGTACCTCACAGGGGGCGGTAACCGGGGAGCTGTTTTTT.

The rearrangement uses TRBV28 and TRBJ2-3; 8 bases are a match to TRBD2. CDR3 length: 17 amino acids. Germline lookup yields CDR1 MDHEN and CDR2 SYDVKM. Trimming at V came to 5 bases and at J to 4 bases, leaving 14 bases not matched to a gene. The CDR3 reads CASSPGIAGFVADTQYF. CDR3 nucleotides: TGTGCCAGCAGTCCCGGAATAGCGGGGTTCGTGGCAGATACGCAGTATTTT.

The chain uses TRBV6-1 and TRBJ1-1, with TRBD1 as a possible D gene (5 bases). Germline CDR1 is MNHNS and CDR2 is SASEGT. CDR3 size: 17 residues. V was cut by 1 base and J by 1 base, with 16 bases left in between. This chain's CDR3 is CASSEVFRGRANTEAFF. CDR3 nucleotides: TGTGCCAGCAGTGAAGTGTTTAGGGGCAGGGCGAACACTGAAGCTTTCTTT.

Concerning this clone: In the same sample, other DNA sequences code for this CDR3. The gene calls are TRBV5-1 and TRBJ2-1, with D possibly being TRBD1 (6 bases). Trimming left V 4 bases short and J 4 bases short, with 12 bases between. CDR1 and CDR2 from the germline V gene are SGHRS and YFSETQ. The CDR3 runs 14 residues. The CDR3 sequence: CASSPWTEYNEQFF. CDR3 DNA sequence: TGCGCCAGCAGCCCTTGGACAGAATACAATGAGCAGTTCTTC.

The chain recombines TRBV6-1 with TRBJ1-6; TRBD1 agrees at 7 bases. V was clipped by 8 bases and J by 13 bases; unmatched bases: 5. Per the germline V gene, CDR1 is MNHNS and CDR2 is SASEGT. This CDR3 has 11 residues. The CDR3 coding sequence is TGTGCCAGCGCAGGACAGGTCCCCCTCCACTTT. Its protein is CASAGQVPLHF.

As DNA, the CDR3 is TGTGCCAGCAGCTCCCGACCGGGACAGGACTCTGGGGCCAACGTCCTGACTTTC. Encoded protein: CASSSRPGQDSGANVLTF. V usage is TRBV7-6 and J usage is TRBJ2-6; 8 nucleotides align to TRBD1. The CDR3 is made up of 18 amino acids. V was clipped by 4 bases and J by 0 bases; unmatched bases: 8. Germline V CDR1 and CDR2: SGHVS, FNYEAQ.

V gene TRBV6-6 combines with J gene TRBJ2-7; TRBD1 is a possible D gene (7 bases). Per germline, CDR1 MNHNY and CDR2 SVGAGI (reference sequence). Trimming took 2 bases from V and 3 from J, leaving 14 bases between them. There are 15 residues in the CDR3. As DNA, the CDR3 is TGTGCCAGCAGTTACAAATCGCAGGGGGGCTACGAGCAGTACTTC. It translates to CASSYKSQGGYEQYF.

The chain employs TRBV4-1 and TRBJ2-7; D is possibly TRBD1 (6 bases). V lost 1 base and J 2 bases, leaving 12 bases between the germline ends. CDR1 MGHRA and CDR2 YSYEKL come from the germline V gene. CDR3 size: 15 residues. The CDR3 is CASSQAPGQTYEQYF. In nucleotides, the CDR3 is TGCGCCAGCAGCCAAGCACCTGGACAGACCTACGAGCAGTACTTC.

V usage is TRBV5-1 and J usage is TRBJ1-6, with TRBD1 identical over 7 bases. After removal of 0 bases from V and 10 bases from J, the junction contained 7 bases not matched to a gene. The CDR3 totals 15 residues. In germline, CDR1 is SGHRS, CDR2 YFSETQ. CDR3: CASSLVPGGSSPLHF. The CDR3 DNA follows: TGCGCCAGCAGCTTGGTACCAGGGGGAAGCTCACCCCTCCACTTT.

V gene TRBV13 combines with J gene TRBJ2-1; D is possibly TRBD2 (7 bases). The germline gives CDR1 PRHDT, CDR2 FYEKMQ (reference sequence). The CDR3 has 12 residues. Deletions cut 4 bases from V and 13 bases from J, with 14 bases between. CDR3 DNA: TGTGCCAGCAGCTCGATAGGGGGGGGTCAGTTCTTC. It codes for CASSSIGGGQFF.

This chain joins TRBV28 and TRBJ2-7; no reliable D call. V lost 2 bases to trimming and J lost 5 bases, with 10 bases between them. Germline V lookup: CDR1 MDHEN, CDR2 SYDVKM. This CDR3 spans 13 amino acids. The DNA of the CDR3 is TGTGCCAGCAGTTTACAGGTGCACAACGAGCAGTACTTC. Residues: CASSLQVHNEQYF.

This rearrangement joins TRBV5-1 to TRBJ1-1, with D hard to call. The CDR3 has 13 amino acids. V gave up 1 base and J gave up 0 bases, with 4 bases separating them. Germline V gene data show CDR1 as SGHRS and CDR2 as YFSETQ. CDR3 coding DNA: TGCGCCAGCAGCTTGTCGGTGAACACTGAAGCTTTCTTT. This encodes CASSLSVNTEAFF.

The CDR3 loop is CASSPETSRAYEQYF. CDR3 nucleotides: TGTGCCAGCAGCCCAGAGACTAGCAGGGCCTACGAGCAGTACTTC. V gene TRBV5-4 combines with J gene TRBJ2-7, with 7 bases fitting TRBD2. Germline-derived CDR1 and CDR2 are SGHNT and YYREEE (reference sequence). V gave up 4 bases and J gave up 2 bases; unmatched junction bases: 9. The CDR3 contains 15 residues.

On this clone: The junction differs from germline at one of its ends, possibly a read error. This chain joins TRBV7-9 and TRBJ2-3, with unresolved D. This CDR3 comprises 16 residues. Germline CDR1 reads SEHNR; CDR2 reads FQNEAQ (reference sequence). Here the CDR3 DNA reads TGTTCCAGCAGCTTCCAGCACCTTCTAGACACAGATACGCAGTATTTT. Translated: CSSSFQHLLDTDTQYF.

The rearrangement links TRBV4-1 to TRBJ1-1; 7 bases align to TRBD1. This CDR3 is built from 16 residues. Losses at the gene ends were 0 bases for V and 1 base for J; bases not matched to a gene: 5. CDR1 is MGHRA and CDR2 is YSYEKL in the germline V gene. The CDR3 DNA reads TGCGCCAGCAGCCAAGATAAGGGGGCGGGGAACACTGAAGCTTTCTTT. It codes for CASSQDKGAGNTEAFF.

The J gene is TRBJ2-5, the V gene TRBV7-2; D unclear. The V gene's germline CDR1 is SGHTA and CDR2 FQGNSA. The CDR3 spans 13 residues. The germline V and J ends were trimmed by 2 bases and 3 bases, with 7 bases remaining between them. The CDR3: CASSLSAEETQYF. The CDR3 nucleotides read TGTGCCAGCAGCTTATCGGCGGAAGAGACCCAGTACTTC.

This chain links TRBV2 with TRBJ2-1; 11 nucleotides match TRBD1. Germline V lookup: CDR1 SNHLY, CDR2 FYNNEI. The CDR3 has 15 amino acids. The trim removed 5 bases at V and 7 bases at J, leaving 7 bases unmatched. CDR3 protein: CASSPRTGGINEQFF. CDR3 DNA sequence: TGTGCCAGCAGTCCCCGGACAGGGGGCATAAATGAGCAGTTCTTC. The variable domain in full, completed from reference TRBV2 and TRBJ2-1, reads EPEVTQTPSHQVTQMGQEVILRCVPISNHLYFYWYRQILGQKVEFLVSFYNNEISEKSEIFDDQFSVERPDGSNFTLKIRSTKLEDSAMYFCASSPRTGGINEQFFGPGTRLTVL.

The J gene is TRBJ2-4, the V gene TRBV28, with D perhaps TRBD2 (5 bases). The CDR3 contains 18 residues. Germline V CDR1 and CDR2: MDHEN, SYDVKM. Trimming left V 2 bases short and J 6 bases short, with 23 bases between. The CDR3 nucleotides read TGTGCCAGCAGTTTAAGTGGAGGACGACTGAAGGGTTTAAACATTCAGTACTTC. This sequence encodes CASSLSGGRLKGLNIQYF. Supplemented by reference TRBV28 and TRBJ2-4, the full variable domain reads DVKVTQSSRYLVKRTGEKVFLECVQDMDHENMFWYRQDPGLGLRLIYFSYDVKMKEKGDIPEGYSVSREKKERFSLILESASTNQTSMYLCASSLSGGRLKGLNIQYFGAGTRLSVL.

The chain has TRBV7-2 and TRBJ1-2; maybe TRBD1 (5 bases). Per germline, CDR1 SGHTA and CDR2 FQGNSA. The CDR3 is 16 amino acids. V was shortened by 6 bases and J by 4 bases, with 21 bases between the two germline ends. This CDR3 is CASSQGYDSTFYGYTF. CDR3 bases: TGTGCCAGCAGTCAAGGGTATGACAGTACCTTCTATGGCTACACCTTC.

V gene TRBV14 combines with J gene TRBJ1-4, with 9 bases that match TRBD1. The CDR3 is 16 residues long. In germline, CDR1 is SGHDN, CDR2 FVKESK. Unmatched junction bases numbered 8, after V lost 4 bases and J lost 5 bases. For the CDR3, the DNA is TGTGCCAGCAGCCCGAACCGCGGACAGGGGAATGAAAAACTGTTTTTT. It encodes CASSPNRGQGNEKLFF.

Written as DNA, the CDR3 is TGTGCCGGACCCCCGGCAGGGGGTTACTATGGCTACACCTTC. As protein: CAGPPAGGYYGYTF. This chain uses TRBV2 with TRBJ1-2; the match to TRBD1 covers 7 bases. Germline V CDR1 and CDR2: SNHLY, FYNNEI. This CDR3 contains 14 residues. V shed 11 bases and J 3 bases; nucleotides not matched to a gene: 12.

CDR3 sequence reads: CASKDRERYNSPLHF. The DNA for the CDR3 is TGCGCCAGCAAGGACAGGGAAAGGTATAATTCACCCCTCCACTTT. This rearrangement joins TRBV5-1 to TRBJ1-6, with TRBD1 matching over 8 bases. Germline CDR1 reads SGHRS; CDR2 reads YFSETQ. The CDR3 is 15 residues long. The V gene end was trimmed by 6 bases and the J gene end by 4 bases; junction bases not matched to a gene: 6. Variable domain in full (rest from reference TRBV5-1 and TRBJ1-6): KAGVTQTPRYLIKTRGQQVTLSCSPISGHRSVSWYQQTPGQGLQFLFEYFSETQRNKGNFPGRFSGRQFSNSRSEMNVSTLELGDSALYLCASKDRERYNSPLHFGNGTRLTVT.

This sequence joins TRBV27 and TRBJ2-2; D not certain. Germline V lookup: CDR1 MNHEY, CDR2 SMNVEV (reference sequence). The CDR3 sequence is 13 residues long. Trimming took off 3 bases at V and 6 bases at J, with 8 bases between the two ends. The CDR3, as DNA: TGTGCCAGCAGTTTCCCTACCCCCGGGGAGCTGTTTTTT. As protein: CASSFPTPGELFF.

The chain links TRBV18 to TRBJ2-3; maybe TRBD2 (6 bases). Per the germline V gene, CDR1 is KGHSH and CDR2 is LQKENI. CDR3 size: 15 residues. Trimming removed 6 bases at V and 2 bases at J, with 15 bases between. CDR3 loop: CASSRLGRDTDTQYF. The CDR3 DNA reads TGTGCCAGCTCCCGGCTAGGGCGGGACACAGATACGCAGTATTTT.